This T cell receptor (beta chain) is from a study of cytomegalovirus exposure and HLA in healthy donors (dated by TCRdb to between 2016 and 2019). For the study in its entirety: According to an earlier analysis of several hundred of the donors, about 179 million T cells yielded 120 million or so unique TCR beta sequences and about 300 Gb of sequence data. Class I and class II HLA loci were covered by the typing at four-digit resolution. High-throughput TCR immunosequencing, statistical association of individual TCRs with disease status, and machine learning were combined to predict cytomegalovirus infection status. An early release covering roughly 580 HLA-typed donors comprised 250 to 350 gigabases of sequencing data and around 80 million unique TCR sequences. In an earlier analysis of 550 to 700 of the donors, high-throughput TCR beta sequencing was used to judge whether each TCR beta V gene segment behaved as functional or pseudogenic. Every discovery cohort repertoire had been produced on one sequencing platform. The study was designed to test whether signatures of past pathogen exposure could be identified by cataloging public T cell receptors. A later analysis re-examined previously published TCR beta repertoires from about 670 donors and added high-resolution HLA genotyping to investigate patterns of TCR occurrence. Donor age, sex, ethnicity and CMV serostatus were collected together with the repertoire data. Using immunosequencing, the study profiled T cell repertoires from 500 to 800 subjects and related those repertoires to cytomegalovirus serostatus. Among the roughly 400 genotyped donors, approximately 77% belonged to the genetic ancestry cluster associated with self-reported Caucasian donors. A later genetic analysis took genome-wide SNP genotypes for about 65% of the 666 donors and used that subset as a discovery cohort. Besides the first cohort of 500 to 700 subjects, a separate validation cohort made up of 120 different subjects was used. The later analysis used no new phenotypic data to find candidate immune exposures, relying instead on TCR beta sequences and their occurrence across donors. Typing coverage varied by locus: about 629-640 donors for A, B, C, DRB1 and DQB1; more than 500 for DQA1; 606 for DPA1; approximately 450 for DPB1. Among around 400 genotyped donors of the cohort, an average of approximately 200,000 unique TCR beta nucleotide sequences was sequenced per donor, of which about 18% were non-productive. Four to six DR-DQ haplotypes were handled as single units for association and clustering, since linkage in the cohort was strong.

Library generation was performed with the immunoSEQ multiplex PCR assay. The multiplex PCR relied on a mix of 60 forward primers for TCR Vbeta segments and 13 reverse primers for TCR Jbeta segments. The CDR3 region of rearranged TCR beta genes was amplified from genomic DNA by a multiplex PCR assay. On the Illumina HiSeq System, the amplified TCR beta libraries were sequenced as 87-base-pair reads. The paper's data handling went like this. A later analysis tallied around 87 million unique TCR beta chains across the 700 or so repertoires, and about 12 million of those chains were shared by two or more donors. A nearest-neighbor algorithm error-corrected the raw reads and collapsed the reads into unique sequences, merging closely related sequences to remove PCR and sequencing errors. To assign V, D and J gene segments, CDR3 sequences were aligned to IMGT reference sequences. For a sequence to be retained, at least a six-nucleotide match to both a V gene segment and a J gene segment was required. A rearrangement was called productive if the CDR3 had no stop codons and remained in frame with V and J, and every other rearrangement was called non-productive. CDR3 was defined by IMGT convention, running from the second conserved V-encoded cysteine to the conserved J-encoded phenylalanine. The earlier analysis of more than 450 of the donors excluded sequences that lacked an unambiguous match to a single V gene segment. An earlier analysis of several hundred of the donors called V segments functional above 56.7% productive rearrangements and segregating when the between-donor standard deviation exceeded 5%. A statistical classification framework was built to diagnose cytomegalovirus status from the catalog of TCR beta chain sequences. A later analysis assigned V and J genes by comparing TCR nucleotide sequences with IMGT/GENE-DB human TR gene sequences. The TCRdist pipeline was used in a later analysis to assign CDR3 sequences and most-parsimonious VDJ recombination scenarios. In a later analysis, each TCR beta chain was defined by its CDR3 amino acid sequence together with its V-gene family, and reads without a unique V-gene family were excluded. In a later analysis, 500 to 700 highly shared, low-generation-probability nucleotide sequences were removed to address suspected cross-contamination and a sequencing artifact. A later analysis calculated a clonal expansion index for each public chain from normalized within-repertoire ranks of inferred template counts. In a later analysis, generation probabilities were computed using a VDJ recombination model fitted to out-of-frame rearrangements, and the results were checked against IGoR. In a later analysis, hypergeometric tests were used to score TCR-TCR, TCR-HLA and TCR-CMV co-occurrence, with a repertoire-size bias correction applied to TCR pairs. In a later analysis, false discovery rates were estimated by permuting HLA or CMV assignments 20 times. In a later analysis, co-occurring TCRs were grouped using DBSCAN, and TCRdist sequence similarity was added for clustering within HLA-allele-positive subsets. Co-occurrence clustering excluded repertoires with fewer than 30,000 or more than 120,000 public chains, plus five with anomalous nucleotide sharing. Held by TCRdb, this immuneACCESS table contains in-frame sequences only and omits some clones. Under half of the omission traces to an unresolved V gene where checked; the cause of the rest is unknown. That table supplies the V and J calls and clone size; D and trimming were determined from the DNA. Present in this sample are 180,000 or so clones, around 68% of which were seen just once. Less than 3% of the sample rests with the top ten.

The full study reports these points: The study listed 164 TCR beta chains as associated with cytomegalovirus. Because HLA typing was unavailable for some donors at each locus, only the typed subset was used in association tests. The sequencing pipeline was judged likely to have produced a cluster of highly shared sequence variants as a technical artifact. In a later genetic analysis, fewer N-insertions in productive TCRs were reported among donors in an Asian-associated ancestry cluster than the 666-donor mean. In both the original and validation cohorts, the classifier was reported to diagnose cytomegalovirus status with high specificity and sensitivity. In a later analysis, the rate of TCR association differed among HLA loci, with DRB1 alleles having the most associated TCRs and HLA-C alleles having the fewest. Because counts were too low, about 15 rarely observed V segments, including chromosome 9 orphons, were left out of the earlier analysis of 500 to 650 of the donors. Linkage disequilibrium might explain the correlated functional status among segregating V segments, but an unknown experimental factor could not be ruled out. A later genetic analysis associated a missense DCLRE1C variant with V-gene and J-gene trimming of TCR beta chains, and an independent cohort replicated the association. A further reported finding was that TCR beta sequences accurately predicted the HLA-A and HLA-B alleles for most subjects in the first cohort. At a false discovery rate of 0.05, a later analysis linked about 17,000 TCR beta sequences to specific HLA alleles. The authors suggested that the approach could potentially be generalized to other disease states and immunological phenotypes. A later analysis reported that several top co-occurrence clusters appeared linked to parvovirus B19, influenza, CMV and Epstein-Barr virus. The 87-base-pair reads could not distinguish some IMGT-functional V segments, including TRBV6-2 and TRBV6-3, so those segments were excluded. Three of the identified cytomegalovirus-associated TCR beta chains were confirmed in vitro to be specific for cytomegalovirus antigens. In an earlier analysis of 450 to 750 of the donors, most TCR beta V segments appeared in productive rearrangements about 87% or about 30% of the time, broadly matching IMGT annotations. In this cohort, only TCR beta chains were sequenced, and detectable features were limited by the absence of alpha or paired-chain data. In a later analysis, HLA-associated TCR beta chains showed more clonal expansion and lower generation probabilities than non-associated chains that were equally common. Presence/absence analyses assumed roughly uniform sequencing depth across donors, an assumption that may not hold. Most CMV-associated TCR beta chains appeared to be HLA-restricted in a later analysis, and the HLA associations seemed to be driven largely by CMV exposure. CMV serostatus was the only immune exposure information available for the cohort. Most TCR sequences were observed very rarely across donors, whereas some public TCRs were present in many individuals. When HLA alleles, especially DR and DQ, strongly co-occurred, attributing TCR associations to individual alleles was difficult.

This clone was seen a handful of times. Its binding antigen is unknown. Per-nucleotide qualities are absent, and no much larger clonotype sits a single base away. In total, approximately 690 healthy bone marrow donors made up the cohort. All cohort members were sampled while nominally healthy, although unrecorded immune exposures were likely present. The donor tested CMV seronegative, placing the donor among the 350 or so seronegative members of the cohort. A peripheral blood sample was collected from each donor, and TCR beta sequencing was performed on peripheral blood mononuclear cells. Genomic DNA was extracted from the blood cell samples with the Qiagen DNeasy Blood Extraction Kit. Its CDR3 holds 13 amino acids, cysteine through phenylalanine. Only the CDR3 DNA is retained, 39 bases long and in frame from the first base. The V end loses 5 bases and the J end loses 2 bases, and a stretch of 10 bases separates them. CDR1 and CDR2, looked up from the germline V gene, are MDHEN and SYDVKM.

Sequencing input: PBMCs. The origin of this receptor is a man aged 40-55 years in good health and CMV-seronegative. The V gene is TRBV28 and the J gene is TRBJ2-7, and TRBD1 may be the D gene, going by 5 matching bases. CDR3 reads: CASSLGPPYEQYF. The DNA sequence follows: TGTGCCAGCAGTCTGGGGCCTCCCTACGAGCAGTACTTC.